This TCR beta chain was captured in a study of OX40 agonist ivuxolimab in advanced cancers. Turning to this clone: Its target is not known.

TCRdb's copy holds only in-frame clones and misses some; the assay was immunoSEQ multiplex PCR. The table has more than 50,000 clones, approximately 81% seen once; the top ten hold about 4%. The CDR3 runs to 15 residues. Losses at the gene ends were 6 bases for V and 7 bases for J; bases not matched to a gene: 13. The germline gives CDR1 MNHEY, CDR2 SMNVEV (reference sequence). Notes on the study in general: The study did not work out the antigen specificity of the expanded peripheral T cells.

The chain links TRBV27 to TRBJ2-7, with TRBD1 identical over 9 bases. The TCR originated in an adult with an advanced solid tumor such as melanoma, head and neck, liver or kidney cancer. Specimen: CD4+ or CD8+ T cells sorted from blood, collected in a trial of the OX40 agonist ivuxolimab. For the CDR3, the DNA is TGTGCCAGCAGCCCTCCAAGGACAGGGGATTTAGAGCAGTACTTC. Translating gives CASSPPRTGDLEQYF.